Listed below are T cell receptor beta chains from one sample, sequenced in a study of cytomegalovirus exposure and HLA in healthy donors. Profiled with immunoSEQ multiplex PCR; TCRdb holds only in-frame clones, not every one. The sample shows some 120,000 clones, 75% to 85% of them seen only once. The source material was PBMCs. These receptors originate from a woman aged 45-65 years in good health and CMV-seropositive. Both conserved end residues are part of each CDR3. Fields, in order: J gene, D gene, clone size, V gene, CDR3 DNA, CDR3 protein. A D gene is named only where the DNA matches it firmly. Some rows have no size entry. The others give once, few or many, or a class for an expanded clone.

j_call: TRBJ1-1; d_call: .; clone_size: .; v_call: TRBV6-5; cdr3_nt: TGTGCCAGCAGTTATATCCAGACCGGGGACACTGAAGCTTTCTTT; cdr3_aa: CASSYIQTGDTEAFF
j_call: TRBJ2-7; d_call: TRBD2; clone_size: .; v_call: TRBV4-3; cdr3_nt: TGCGCCAGCAGCCGACTAGCGGGAGGGCCTTCCTACGAGCAGTACTTC; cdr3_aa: CASSRLAGGPSYEQYF
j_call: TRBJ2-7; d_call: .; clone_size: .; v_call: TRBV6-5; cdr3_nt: TGTGCCAGCAGTTACTCGCGCATGACCTACGAGCAGTACTTC; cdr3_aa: CASSYSRMTYEQYF
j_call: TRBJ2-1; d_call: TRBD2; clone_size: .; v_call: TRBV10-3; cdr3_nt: TGTGCCATCAGTGGAGGCGGGAGGCCCACCTCCTACAATGAGCAGTTCTTC; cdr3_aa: CAISGGGRPTSYNEQFF
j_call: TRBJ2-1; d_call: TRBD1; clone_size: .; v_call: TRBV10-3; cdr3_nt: TGTGCCATCAACATGGACAGGGCCTCCTACAATGAGCAGTTCTTC; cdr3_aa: CAINMDRASYNEQFF
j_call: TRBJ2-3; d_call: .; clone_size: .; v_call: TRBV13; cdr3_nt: TGTGCCAGCAGCCGGGGAAGCACAGATACGCAGTATTTT; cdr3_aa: CASSRGSTDTQYF
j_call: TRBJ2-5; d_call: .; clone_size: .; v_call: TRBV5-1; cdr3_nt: TGCGCCAGCAGCCCTACCACAGGAGACCAAGAGACCCAGTACTTC; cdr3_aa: CASSPTTGDQETQYF
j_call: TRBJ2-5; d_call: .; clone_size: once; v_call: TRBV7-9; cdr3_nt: TGTGCCAGCAGCCCCCGCCGGGACATAGGGGAGACCCAGTACTTC; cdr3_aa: CASSPRRDIGETQYF
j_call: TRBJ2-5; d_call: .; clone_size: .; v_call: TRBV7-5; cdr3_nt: TGTGCCAGAAGCTTAGCACAGCGGGGAAAGGGCCAAGAGACCCAGTACTTC; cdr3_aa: CARSLAQRGKGQETQYF
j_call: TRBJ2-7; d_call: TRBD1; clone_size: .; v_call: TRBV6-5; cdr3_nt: TGTGCCAGCAGGCGCGACGGGACAGGGTTTTACGAGCAGTACTTC; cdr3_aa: CASRRDGTGFYEQYF
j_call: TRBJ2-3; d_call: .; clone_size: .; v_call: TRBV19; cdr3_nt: TGTGCCAGCCAGGCGGGGACAGATACGCAGTATTTT; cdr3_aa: CASQAGTDTQYF
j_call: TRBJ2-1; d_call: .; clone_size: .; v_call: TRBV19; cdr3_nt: TGTGCCAGTAGTATAGGGGCAGGCGCAAACAATGAGCAGTTCTTC; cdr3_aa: CASSIGAGANNEQFF
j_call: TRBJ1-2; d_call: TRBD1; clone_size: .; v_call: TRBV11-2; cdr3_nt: TGTGCCAGCAGCTTATGGGGACAGGGTTTGTATGGCTACACCTTC; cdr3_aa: CASSLWGQGLYGYTF
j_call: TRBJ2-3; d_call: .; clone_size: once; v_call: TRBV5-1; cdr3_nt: TGCGCCAGCAGCGTCGACTCCCTGGATACGCAGTATTTT; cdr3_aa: CASSVDSLDTQYF
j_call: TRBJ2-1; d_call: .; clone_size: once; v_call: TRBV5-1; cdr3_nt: TGCGCCAGCAGCTTGGGTACTGCCAATGAGCAGTTCTTC; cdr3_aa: CASSLGTANEQFF
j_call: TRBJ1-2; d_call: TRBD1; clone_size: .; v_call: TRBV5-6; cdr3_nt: TGTGCCAGCAGCTTGGCTCAGGGGGGCTTCTATGGCTACACCTTC; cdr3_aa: CASSLAQGGFYGYTF
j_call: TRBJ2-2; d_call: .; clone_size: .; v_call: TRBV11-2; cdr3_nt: TGTGCCAGCACACTTGGACAGGAGGGCGGGGAGCTGTTTTTT; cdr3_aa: CASTLGQEGGELFF
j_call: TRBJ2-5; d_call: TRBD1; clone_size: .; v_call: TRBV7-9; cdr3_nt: TGTGCCAGCAGCCCCCAGGGGGCACAGGAGACCCAGTACTTC; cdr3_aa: CASSPQGAQETQYF
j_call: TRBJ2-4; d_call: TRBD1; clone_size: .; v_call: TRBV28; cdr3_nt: TGTGCCAGCAGTTCTCCTGCAGGGGGCCAAAACATTCAGTACTTC; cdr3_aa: CASSSPAGGQNIQYF
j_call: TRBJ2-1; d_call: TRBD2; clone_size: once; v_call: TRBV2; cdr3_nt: TGTGCCAGCAGATGGACTAGCGGGGGGAACAATGAGCAGTTCTTC; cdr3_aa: CASRWTSGGNNEQFF
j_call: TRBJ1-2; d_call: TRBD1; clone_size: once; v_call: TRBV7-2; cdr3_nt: TGTGCCAGCAGCTTTGGACAGGACTATGGCTACACCTTC; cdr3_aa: CASSFGQDYGYTF
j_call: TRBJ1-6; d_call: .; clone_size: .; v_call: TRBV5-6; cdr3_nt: TGTGCCAGCAGCTTCTTGGACAGTTGGAATTCACCCCTCCACTTT; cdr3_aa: CASSFLDSWNSPLHF
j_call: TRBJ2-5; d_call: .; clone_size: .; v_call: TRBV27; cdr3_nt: TGTGCCAGCAGTACTTTAACAGGGCCAGCGGTAGAGACCCAGTACTTC; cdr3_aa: CASSTLTGPAVETQYF
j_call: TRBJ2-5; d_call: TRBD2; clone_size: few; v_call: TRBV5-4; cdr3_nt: TGTGCCAGCAGCTTGGCCGCGGGAGTGGAGACCCAGTACTTC; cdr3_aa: CASSLAAGVETQYF
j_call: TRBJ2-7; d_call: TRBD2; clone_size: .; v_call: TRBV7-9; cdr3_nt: TGTGCCAGCAGCTTAGTGTACGCTAGCGGGCCCTCCTACGAGCAGTACTTC; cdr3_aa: CASSLVYASGPSYEQYF
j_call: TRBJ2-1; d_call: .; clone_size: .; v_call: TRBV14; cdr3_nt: TGTGCCAGCAGCCACCAAGCCCCAGGACATAGTGAGCAGTTCTTC; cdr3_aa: CASSHQAPGHSEQFF
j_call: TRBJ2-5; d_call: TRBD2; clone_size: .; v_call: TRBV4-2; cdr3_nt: TGTGCCAGCAGCCAAGGCCGACTAGCGGGGGGACCACAAGAGACCCAGTACTTC; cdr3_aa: CASSQGRLAGGPQETQYF
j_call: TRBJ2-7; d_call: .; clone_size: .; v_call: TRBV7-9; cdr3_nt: TGTGCCAGCAGCTTAGCCCTAAACTCCTACGAGCAGTACTTC; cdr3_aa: CASSLALNSYEQYF
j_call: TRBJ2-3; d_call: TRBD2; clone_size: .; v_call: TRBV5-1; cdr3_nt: TGCGCCAGCAGCTTGGCCAGAGGCGGGGGGGCTAGCACAGATACGCAGTATTTT; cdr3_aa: CASSLARGGGASTDTQYF
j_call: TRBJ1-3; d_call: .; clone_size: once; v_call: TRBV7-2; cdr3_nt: TGTGCCAGCAGCTTAGTGGAGAACACCATATATTTT; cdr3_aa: CASSLVENTIYF
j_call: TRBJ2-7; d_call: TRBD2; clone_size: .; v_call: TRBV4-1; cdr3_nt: TGCGCCAGCAGCCAAGGTCCCGGGACTAGTTCAGACGAGCAGTACTTC; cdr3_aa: CASSQGPGTSSDEQYF
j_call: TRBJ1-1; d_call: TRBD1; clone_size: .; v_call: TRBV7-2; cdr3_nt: TGTGCCAGCAGCTTAGCGGGACAGACTAACACTGAAGCTTTCTTT; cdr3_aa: CASSLAGQTNTEAFF
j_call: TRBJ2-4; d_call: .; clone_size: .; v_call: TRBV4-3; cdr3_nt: TGCGCCAGCAGCCAAGATCCAGGGTTCAGCATTCAGTACTTC; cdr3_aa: CASSQDPGFSIQYF
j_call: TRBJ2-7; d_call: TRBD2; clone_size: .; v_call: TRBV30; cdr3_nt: TGTGCCTACATAGCCGGGGGGGCTATCCACGAGCAGTACTTC; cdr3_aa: CAYIAGGAIHEQYF
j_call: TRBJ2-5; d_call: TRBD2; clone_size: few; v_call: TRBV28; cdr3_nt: TGTGCCAGCAGCCCCTCCGGACTAGTCCAAGAGACCCAGTACTTC; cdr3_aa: CASSPSGLVQETQYF
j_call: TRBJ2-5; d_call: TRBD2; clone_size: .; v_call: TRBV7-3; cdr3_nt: TGTGCCAGCAGCTTGTCCACTAGCGGGGGAGGGGAGACCCAGTACTTC; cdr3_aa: CASSLSTSGGGETQYF
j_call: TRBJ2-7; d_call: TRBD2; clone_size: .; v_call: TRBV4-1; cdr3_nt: TGCGCCAGCAGTCAAGCCCGCGGACTAGCGGGGGCGCAACCTTCCTACGAGCAGTACTTC; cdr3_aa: CASSQARGLAGAQPSYEQYF
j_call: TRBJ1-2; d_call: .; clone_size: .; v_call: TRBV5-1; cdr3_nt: TGCGCCAGCAGCTCCCAGGGGCTTACAAATGGCTACACCTTC; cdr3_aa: CASSSQGLTNGYTF
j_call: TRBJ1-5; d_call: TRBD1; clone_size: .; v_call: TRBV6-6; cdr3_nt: TGTGCCAGCAGTAACAGGGGCGGCAATCAGCCCCAGCATTTT; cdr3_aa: CASSNRGGNQPQHF
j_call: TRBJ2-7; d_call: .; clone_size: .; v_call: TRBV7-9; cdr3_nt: TGTGCCAGCAGAAAAGAAGGAGGCACTGCCTACGAGCAGTACTTC; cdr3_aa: CASRKEGGTAYEQYF
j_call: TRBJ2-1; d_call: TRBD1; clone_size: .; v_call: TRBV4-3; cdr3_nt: TGCGCCAGCAGCCAAGAAAGCAGGGGGTGGAATGAGCAGTTCTTC; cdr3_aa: CASSQESRGWNEQFF
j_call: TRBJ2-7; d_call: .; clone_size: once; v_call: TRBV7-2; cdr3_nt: TGTGCCAGCAGCTTTCTCTCCTACGAGCAGTACTTC; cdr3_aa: CASSFLSYEQYF
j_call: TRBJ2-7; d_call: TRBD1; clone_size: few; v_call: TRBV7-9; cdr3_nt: TGTGCCAGCAGCCAGGGACAGGGGGGTCTCGAGCAGTACTTC; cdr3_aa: CASSQGQGGLEQYF
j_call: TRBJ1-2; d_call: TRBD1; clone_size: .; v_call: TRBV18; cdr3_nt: TGTGCCAGCTCACCTACAGGGGGCGACCCTGGCTACACCTTC; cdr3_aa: CASSPTGGDPGYTF
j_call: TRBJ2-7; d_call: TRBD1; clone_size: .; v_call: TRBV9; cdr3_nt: TGTGCCAGCAGCGTCTCCCCGACAGGGCTCTACGAGCAGTACTTC; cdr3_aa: CASSVSPTGLYEQYF
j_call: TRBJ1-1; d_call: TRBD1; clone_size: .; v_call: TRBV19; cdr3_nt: TGTGCCAGCTCTAATATTGGGACAGGGGGTTCTAAGAACACTGAAGCTTTCTTT; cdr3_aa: CASSNIGTGGSKNTEAFF
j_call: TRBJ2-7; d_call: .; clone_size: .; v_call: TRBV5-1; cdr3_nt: TGCGCCAGCAGCTTGGGTGGGCCAACAGGGAGCTCCTACGAGCAGTACTTC; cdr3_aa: CASSLGGPTGSSYEQYF
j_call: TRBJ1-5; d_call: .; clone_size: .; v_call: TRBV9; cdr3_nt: TGTGCCAGCAGCGTAGGTGGGCAGCAGGAACAGCCCCAGCATTTT; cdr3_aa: CASSVGGQQEQPQHF
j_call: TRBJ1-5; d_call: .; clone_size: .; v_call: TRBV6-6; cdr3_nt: TGTGCCAGCAGTTCCGGGATCGAACAGCCCCAGCATTTT; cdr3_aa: CASSSGIEQPQHF
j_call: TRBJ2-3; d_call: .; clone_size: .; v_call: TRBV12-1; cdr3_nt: TGTGCCAGCAGCTTCTTGCGGGGAGATCCGAGCACAGATACGCAGTATTTT; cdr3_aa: CASSFLRGDPSTDTQYF
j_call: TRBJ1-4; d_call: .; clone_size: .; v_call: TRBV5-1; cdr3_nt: TGCGCCAGCAGCCCCCTCGGGGCAACTAATGAAAAACTGTTTTTT; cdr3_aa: CASSPLGATNEKLFF
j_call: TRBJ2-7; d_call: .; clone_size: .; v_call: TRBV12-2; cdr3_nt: TGTGCAAGTCGCCCTACGCCCTTTGCTCGCGGGGGGCCAAAAATACCCTACGAGCAGTACTTC; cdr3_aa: CASRPTPFARGGPKIPYEQYF
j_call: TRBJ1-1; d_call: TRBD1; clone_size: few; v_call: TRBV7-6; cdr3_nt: TGTGCCAGCAGCTTGGGAGCCCAGGGGGCGAATCGGAACACTGAAGCTTTCTTT; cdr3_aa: CASSLGAQGANRNTEAFF
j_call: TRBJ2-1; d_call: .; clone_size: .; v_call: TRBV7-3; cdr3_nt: TGTGCCAGCAGCTTTGTTCCTAGCTCCTACAATGAGCAGTTCTTC; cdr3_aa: CASSFVPSSYNEQFF
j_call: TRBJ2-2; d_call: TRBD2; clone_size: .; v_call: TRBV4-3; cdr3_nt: TGCGCCAGCAGCCAAGCACTAGCGGGGGGCACCGGGGAGCTGTTTTTT; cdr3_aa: CASSQALAGGTGELFF
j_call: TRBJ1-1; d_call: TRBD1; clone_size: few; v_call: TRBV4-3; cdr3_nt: TGCGCCAGCAGCTCGGGACAGCTAAGGACTGAAGCTTTCTTT; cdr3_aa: CASSSGQLRTEAFF
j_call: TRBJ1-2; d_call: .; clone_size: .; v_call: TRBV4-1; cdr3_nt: TGCGCCAGCAGCCCACCTCTAGGTCATGGCTACACCTTC; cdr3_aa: CASSPPLGHGYTF
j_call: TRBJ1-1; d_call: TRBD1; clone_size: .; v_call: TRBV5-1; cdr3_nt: TGCGCCAGCAGGGGGACAGGGGAGAACGCTGAAGCTTTCTTT; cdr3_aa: CASRGTGENAEAFF
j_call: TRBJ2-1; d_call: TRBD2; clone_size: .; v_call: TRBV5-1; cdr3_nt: TGCGCCAGCAGCCCGGGGGGGATCAGGAGGTACAATGAGCAGTTCTTC; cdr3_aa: CASSPGGIRRYNEQFF
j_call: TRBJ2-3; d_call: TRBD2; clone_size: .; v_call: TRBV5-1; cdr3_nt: TGCGCCAGCAGCGAGGGACTAGCGGGAGTAGATACGCAGTATTTT; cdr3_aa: CASSEGLAGVDTQYF